These T cell receptor beta chains were read from a single sample in a study of blood T cell repertoires in COVID-19. Produced via immunoSEQ multiplex PCR; TCRdb's table is partial and in-frame only. The sample shows under 250,000 clones, approximately 83% of them seen only once. The specimen sequenced was peripheral blood. The receptors stem from a human donor in a cohort sampled during active COVID-19. Each CDR3 is given with its conserved first and last residue. Fields, in order: V gene, J gene, clone size, D gene, CDR3 protein, CDR3 DNA. The D gene is left open where the match is weak. Clone size appears in some rows only: once, few, many, or a class for an expanded clone.

v_call: TRBV3-1/TRBV3-2; j_call: TRBJ1-2; clone_size: -; d_call: -; cdr3_aa: CASSQDQSGIYYGYTF; cdr3_nt: TGTGCCAGCAGCCAAGATCAGTCAGGGATTTACTATGGCTACACCTTC
v_call: TRBV28; j_call: TRBJ1-5; clone_size: many; d_call: -; cdr3_aa: CASRPRGFRSNQPQHF; cdr3_nt: TGTGCCAGCCGACCTCGGGGATTTAGGAGCAATCAGCCCCAGCATTTT
v_call: TRBV6-4; j_call: TRBJ1-5; clone_size: -; d_call: -; cdr3_aa: CASSVRVTQPQHF; cdr3_nt: TGTGCCAGCAGCGTCCGGGTCACTCAGCCCCAGCATTTT
v_call: TRBV9; j_call: TRBJ2-1; clone_size: -; d_call: -; cdr3_aa: CASSVASGRDEQFF; cdr3_nt: TGTGCCAGCAGCGTAGCTAGTGGCCGGGATGAGCAGTTCTTC
v_call: TRBV12-3/TRBV12-4; j_call: TRBJ2-1; clone_size: many; d_call: -; cdr3_aa: CASRKQVMQFF; cdr3_nt: TGTGCCAGCAGAAAACAGGTAATGCAGTTCTTC
v_call: TRBV6-6; j_call: TRBJ1-5; clone_size: -; d_call: -; cdr3_aa: CASSYSRVGQPQHF; cdr3_nt: TGTGCCAGCAGTTACTCCAGGGTTGGTCAGCCCCAGCATTTT
v_call: TRBV10-3; j_call: TRBJ2-7; clone_size: -; d_call: -; cdr3_aa: CAISEGAPSEQYF; cdr3_nt: TGTGCCATCAGTGAGGGGGCCCCGAGCGAGCAGTACTTC
v_call: TRBV28; j_call: TRBJ2-7; clone_size: -; d_call: -; cdr3_aa: CASSRLQGRGYEQYF; cdr3_nt: TGTGCCAGCAGTCGCCTTCAGGGGAGAGGCTACGAGCAGTACTTC
v_call: TRBV2; j_call: TRBJ1-5; clone_size: -; d_call: -; cdr3_aa: CASRAKEQGNQPQHF; cdr3_nt: TGTGCCAGCCGAGCTAAGGAACAGGGCAATCAGCCCCAGCATTTT
v_call: TRBV19; j_call: TRBJ2-7; clone_size: once; d_call: -; cdr3_aa: CASSIQGRREQYF; cdr3_nt: TGTGCCAGTAGTATACAGGGTCGGCGTGAGCAGTACTTC
v_call: TRBV27; j_call: TRBJ2-7; clone_size: many; d_call: TRBD2; cdr3_aa: CASSSPTSGSYEQYF; cdr3_nt: TGTGCCAGCAGTTCACCGACTAGCGGGAGCTACGAGCAGTACTTC
v_call: TRBV19; j_call: TRBJ2-2; clone_size: -; d_call: TRBD2; cdr3_aa: CASSGVAGATGELFF; cdr3_nt: TGTGCCAGTAGTGGGGTAGCGGGGGCCACCGGGGAGCTGTTTTTT
v_call: TRBV5-1; j_call: TRBJ2-7; clone_size: -; d_call: -; cdr3_aa: CASKSGYEQYF; cdr3_nt: TGCGCCAGCAAGTCGGGGTACGAGCAGTACTTC
v_call: TRBV5-4; j_call: TRBJ1-5; clone_size: -; d_call: TRBD1; cdr3_aa: CASSEYRGLGSNQPQHF; cdr3_nt: TGTGCCAGCAGCGAATACAGGGGGCTAGGAAGCAATCAGCCCCAGCATTTT
v_call: TRBV9; j_call: TRBJ1-6; clone_size: -; d_call: -; cdr3_aa: CASSPRSGGNNSPLHF; cdr3_nt: TGTGCCAGCAGCCCTCGGAGCGGGGGTAATAATTCACCCCTCCACTTT
v_call: TRBV5-6; j_call: TRBJ1-3; clone_size: -; d_call: -; cdr3_aa: CASSLRVTGNTIYF; cdr3_nt: TGTGCCAGCAGCTTGCGGGTAACTGGAAACACCATATATTTT
v_call: TRBV29-1; j_call: TRBJ2-2; clone_size: few; d_call: TRBD2; cdr3_aa: CSVQTSGRVGTGELFF; cdr3_nt: TGCAGCGTTCAAACTAGCGGGAGGGTCGGCACCGGGGAGCTGTTTTTT
v_call: TRBV18; j_call: TRBJ2-7; clone_size: -; d_call: TRBD1; cdr3_aa: CASSRTGYKSEQYF; cdr3_nt: TGTGCCAGCTCACGGACAGGGTATAAGAGCGAGCAGTACTTC
v_call: TRBV28; j_call: TRBJ1-1; clone_size: once; d_call: TRBD1; cdr3_aa: CASSSGQGPEAFF; cdr3_nt: TGTGCCAGCAGCTCGGGACAGGGACCTGAAGCTTTCTTT
v_call: TRBV6-5; j_call: TRBJ2-3; clone_size: -; d_call: -; cdr3_aa: CASSSTDTQYF; cdr3_nt: TGTGCCAGTTCTAGCACAGATACGCAGTATTTT
v_call: TRBV10-3; j_call: TRBJ1-5; clone_size: -; d_call: -; cdr3_aa: CAISFIQGRAQHF; cdr3_nt: TGTGCCATCAGTTTCATACAGGGAAGGGCCCAGCATTTT
v_call: TRBV4-1; j_call: TRBJ2-3; clone_size: -; d_call: TRBD2; cdr3_aa: CASRTSGVSTDTQYF; cdr3_nt: TGCGCCAGCCGAACGAGCGGGGTCAGCACAGATACGCAGTATTTT
v_call: TRBV5-1; j_call: TRBJ2-7; clone_size: -; d_call: -; cdr3_aa: CASSYRTGYEQYF; cdr3_nt: TGCGCCAGCAGCTACCGGACGGGATACGAGCAGTACTTC
v_call: TRBV19; j_call: TRBJ1-1; clone_size: -; d_call: -; cdr3_aa: CASSLSRGRGELTEAFF; cdr3_nt: TGTGCCAGTAGTCTTTCTCGGGGGAGGGGGGAACTCACTGAAGCTTTCTTT
v_call: TRBV15; j_call: TRBJ1-5; clone_size: -; d_call: -; cdr3_aa: CATSRDASGSQPQHF; cdr3_nt: TGTGCCACCAGCAGAGATGCGTCGGGATCTCAGCCCCAGCATTTT
v_call: TRBV18; j_call: TRBJ2-7; clone_size: -; d_call: TRBD1; cdr3_aa: CASSPRQGTYEQYF; cdr3_nt: TGTGCCAGCTCACCCAGACAGGGAACCTACGAGCAGTACTTC
v_call: TRBV27; j_call: TRBJ2-6; clone_size: -; d_call: -; cdr3_aa: CASSLQGGPGANVLTF; cdr3_nt: TGTGCCAGCAGTTTGCAGGGGGGCCCGGGGGCCAACGTCCTGACTTTC
v_call: TRBV21-1; j_call: TRBJ2-2; clone_size: -; d_call: -; cdr3_aa: CASSKVKGPYTGELFF; cdr3_nt: TGTGCCAGCAGCAAAGTCAAGGGGCCATACACCGGGGAGCTGTTTTTT
v_call: TRBV4-1; j_call: TRBJ1-6; clone_size: -; d_call: TRBD1; cdr3_aa: CASSQNRDRVDSPLHF; cdr3_nt: TGCGCCAGCAGCCAAAACCGGGACAGGGTTGACTCACCCCTCCACTTT
v_call: TRBV29-1; j_call: TRBJ1-2; clone_size: -; d_call: -; cdr3_aa: CSAGTRDGYTF; cdr3_nt: TGCAGCGCTGGGACACGAGATGGCTACACCTTC
v_call: TRBV11-2; j_call: TRBJ1-1; clone_size: few; d_call: TRBD1; cdr3_aa: CASSLGRQGARMNTEAFF; cdr3_nt: TGTGCCAGCAGCTTAGGCAGACAGGGGGCGCGGATGAACACTGAAGCTTTCTTT
v_call: TRBV18; j_call: TRBJ2-2; clone_size: -; d_call: TRBD1; cdr3_aa: CASSLEGARDTGELFF; cdr3_nt: TGTGCCAGCTCACTCGAGGGGGCGCGGGACACCGGGGAGCTGTTTTTT
v_call: TRBV15; j_call: TRBJ1-4; clone_size: -; d_call: TRBD1; cdr3_aa: CATRTGAIATNEKLFF; cdr3_nt: TGTGCCACCCGGACAGGGGCTATTGCAACTAATGAAAAACTGTTTTTT
v_call: TRBV5-5; j_call: TRBJ1-5; clone_size: -; d_call: -; cdr3_aa: CASSLYGDQPQHF; cdr3_nt: TGTGCCAGCAGCTTGTACGGGGATCAGCCCCAGCATTTT
v_call: TRBV10-3; j_call: TRBJ1-5; clone_size: -; d_call: -; cdr3_aa: CAINAGDNQPQHF; cdr3_nt: TGTGCCATCAACGCAGGGGACAATCAGCCCCAGCATTTT
v_call: TRBV19; j_call: TRBJ1-2; clone_size: -; d_call: -; cdr3_aa: CASSIGGGVNYGYTF; cdr3_nt: TGTGCCAGTAGTATCGGGGGTGGAGTTAACTATGGCTACACCTTC
v_call: TRBV7-2; j_call: TRBJ2-7; clone_size: -; d_call: TRBD1; cdr3_aa: CASSFDGTGSSYEQYF; cdr3_nt: TGTGCCAGCAGCTTTGATGGGACAGGGAGCTCCTACGAGCAGTACTTC
v_call: TRBV5-1; j_call: TRBJ2-7; clone_size: -; d_call: TRBD2; cdr3_aa: CASSPVGASGFYEQYF; cdr3_nt: TGCGCCAGCAGCCCAGTCGGGGCTAGCGGGTTCTACGAGCAGTACTTC
v_call: TRBV24-1; j_call: TRBJ2-3; clone_size: -; d_call: TRBD2; cdr3_aa: CATSAPAGGLVAQYF; cdr3_nt: TGTGCCACCAGTGCGCCCGCGGGAGGGTTGGTGGCGCAGTATTTT
v_call: TRBV7-2; j_call: TRBJ2-7; clone_size: -; d_call: TRBD2; cdr3_aa: CASTPGLAGSEQYF; cdr3_nt: TGTGCCAGCACCCCGGGACTAGCGGGATCCGAGCAGTACTTC
v_call: TRBV28; j_call: TRBJ2-5; clone_size: many; d_call: -; cdr3_aa: CASSFIGSGEEETQYF; cdr3_nt: TGTGCCAGCAGTTTCATTGGTTCTGGCGAGGAAGAGACCCAGTACTTC
v_call: TRBV5-1; j_call: TRBJ1-5; clone_size: -; d_call: TRBD1; cdr3_aa: CASSLDGTGHQPQHF; cdr3_nt: TGCGCCAGCAGCTTGGATGGGACAGGGCATCAGCCCCAGCATTTT
v_call: TRBV19; j_call: TRBJ1-1; clone_size: -; d_call: -; cdr3_aa: CASRPTGSNTEAFF; cdr3_nt: TGTGCCAGTAGGCCAACCGGGTCCAACACTGAAGCTTTCTTT
v_call: TRBV10-1; j_call: TRBJ2-1; clone_size: -; d_call: TRBD2; cdr3_aa: CASSRSGGAYNEQFF; cdr3_nt: TGCGCCAGCAGTAGAAGCGGGGGGGCCTACAATGAGCAGTTCTTC
v_call: TRBV7-9; j_call: TRBJ2-1; clone_size: -; d_call: -; cdr3_aa: CASSLVVGSSYNEQFF; cdr3_nt: TGTGCCAGCAGCTTAGTTGTGGGGAGCTCCTACAATGAGCAGTTCTTC
v_call: TRBV20-1; j_call: TRBJ2-7; clone_size: once; d_call: TRBD2; cdr3_aa: CSARGGLAQYF; cdr3_nt: TGCAGTGCTAGGGGGGGACTAGCGCAGTACTTC
v_call: TRBV28; j_call: TRBJ2-1; clone_size: -; d_call: TRBD2; cdr3_aa: CASNILAGNHNEQFF; cdr3_nt: TGTGCCAGCAATATACTAGCGGGTAACCACAATGAGCAGTTCTTC
v_call: TRBV19; j_call: TRBJ2-1; clone_size: -; d_call: -; cdr3_aa: CASSMRVGLEQFF; cdr3_nt: TGTGCCAGTAGTATGCGGGTCGGGCTTGAGCAGTTCTTC
v_call: TRBV4-1; j_call: TRBJ1-4; clone_size: once; d_call: -; cdr3_aa: CASSQVTRVSTNEKLFF; cdr3_nt: TGCGCCAGCAGCCAAGTCACCAGGGTATCAACTAATGAAAAACTGTTTTTT
v_call: TRBV12-2; j_call: TRBJ2-5; clone_size: -; d_call: -; cdr3_aa: CASRYQLEETQYF; cdr3_nt: TGTGCAAGTCGCTACCAGCTAGAAGAGACCCAGTACTTC
v_call: TRBV19; j_call: TRBJ2-1; clone_size: -; d_call: -; cdr3_aa: CASSISVSSYNEQFF; cdr3_nt: TGTGCCAGTAGTATTAGCGTTAGCTCCTACAATGAGCAGTTCTTC
v_call: TRBV5-4; j_call: TRBJ2-7; clone_size: once; d_call: TRBD1; cdr3_aa: CASSFSGGHEQYF; cdr3_nt: TGTGCCAGCAGCTTCTCAGGGGGCCACGAGCAGTACTTC
v_call: TRBV23-1; j_call: TRBJ1-2; clone_size: -; d_call: TRBD1; cdr3_aa: CASSPHRGNGYTF; cdr3_nt: TGCGCCAGCAGTCCTCACAGGGGGAATGGCTACACCTTC
v_call: TRBV5-1; j_call: TRBJ2-3; clone_size: -; d_call: TRBD2; cdr3_aa: CASSLGPAGGATDTQYF; cdr3_nt: TGCGCCAGCAGCTTGGGGCCAGCGGGAGGCGCCACAGATACGCAGTATTTT
v_call: TRBV9; j_call: TRBJ1-2; clone_size: -; d_call: -; cdr3_aa: CASGDGFSNYGYTF; cdr3_nt: TGTGCCAGCGGAGACGGATTCTCTAACTATGGCTACACCTTC